These T cell receptor beta chains were read from a single sample in a study of blood T cells in healthy people across ages. TCRdb itself ran the 5' RACE reads through MiXCR, one entry per CDR3 protein. This sample has over 450,000 distinct CDR3 sequences, with around 24% found just once. This sample was shared with a second study, whose subject was T cells of mothers and their children.

The sample consisted of blood. Every receptor here comes from a boy aged 5-17 years in good health. CDR3s include the opening cysteine and the closing phenylalanine or tryptophan. D genes are given only for firm matches. The listing skips clone size in some rows; elsewhere it reads once, few, many or a size class.

v_gene: TRBV4-3
j_gene: TRBJ1-6
abundance: many
d_gene: .
CDR3nt: TGCGCCAGCAGCCAAGATCGCAGGGAATCACCCCTCCACTTT
CDR3aa: CASSQDRRESPLHF

v_gene: TRBV5-1
j_gene: TRBJ1-5
abundance: few
d_gene: .
CDR3nt: TGCGCCAGCAGCTTGGCCTCCGGGAATCAGCCCCAGCATTTT
CDR3aa: CASSLASGNQPQHF

v_gene: TRBV5-5
j_gene: TRBJ1-5
abundance: .
d_gene: TRBD1
CDR3nt: TGTGCCAGCAGCCAGCAGGGGGCGAGCAATCAGCCCCAGCATTTT
CDR3aa: CASSQQGASNQPQHF

v_gene: TRBV28
j_gene: TRBJ2-1
abundance: .
d_gene: TRBD2
CDR3nt: TGTGCCAGCAGTTTAGGAGACGCGGGAGGGCCGAGTGAGCAGTTCTTC
CDR3aa: CASSLGDAGGPSEQFF

v_gene: TRBV15
j_gene: TRBJ2-4
abundance: few
d_gene: .
CDR3nt: TGTGCCACTAGCAGAGACTTACTCTTGGAGAACATTCAGTACTTC
CDR3aa: CATSRDLLLENIQYF

v_gene: TRBV7-9
j_gene: TRBJ2-7
abundance: .
d_gene: .
CDR3nt: TGTGCCAGCAGCTTAGTACAGAGAAACTCTCGGGAGCAGTACTTC
CDR3aa: CASSLVQRNSREQYF

v_gene: TRBV7-9
j_gene: TRBJ2-7
abundance: .
d_gene: .
CDR3nt: TGTGCCAGCAGCTTAGAACAGGCCGCCTCCTACGAGCAGTACTTC
CDR3aa: CASSLEQAASYEQYF

v_gene: TRBV7-2
j_gene: TRBJ2-1
abundance: few
d_gene: TRBD2
CDR3nt: TGTGCCAGCAGCTTAAGGGGCGGGACTAGCACGAATGAGCAGTTCTTC
CDR3aa: CASSLRGGTSTNEQFF

v_gene: TRBV27
j_gene: TRBJ2-5
abundance: .
d_gene: TRBD1
CDR3nt: TGTGCCAGCAGCCCGCAGGGGGCCCAAGAGACCCAGTACTTC
CDR3aa: CASSPQGAQETQYF

v_gene: TRBV5-5
j_gene: TRBJ1-1
abundance: .
d_gene: TRBD1
CDR3nt: TGTGCCAGCAGCTGGTCGACAGGGCCAGCGAACACTGAAGCTTTCTTT
CDR3aa: CASSWSTGPANTEAFF

v_gene: TRBV6-5
j_gene: TRBJ1-4
abundance: .
d_gene: .
CDR3nt: TGTGCCAGCACCTCGGGGGGCGAACTGTTTTTT
CDR3aa: CASTSGGELFF

v_gene: TRBV5-1
j_gene: TRBJ2-7
abundance: .
d_gene: .
CDR3nt: TGCGCCAGCTCAACGACTGATCTGTCTTACGAGCAGTACTTC
CDR3aa: CASSTTDLSYEQYF

v_gene: TRBV20-1
j_gene: TRBJ1-1
abundance: .
d_gene: .
CDR3nt: TGCACCCCGCAATTGGGAAGGACAGCTGAAGCTTTCTTT
CDR3aa: CTPQLGRTAEAFF

v_gene: TRBV20-1
j_gene: TRBJ2-5
abundance: few
d_gene: .
CDR3nt: TGCAGTCCCGGGCCCACGGGGGAGACCCAGTACTTC
CDR3aa: CSPGPTGETQYF

v_gene: TRBV29-1
j_gene: TRBJ1-1
abundance: few
d_gene: TRBD1
CDR3nt: TGCAGCGTTGCAGGGGGACCGAACACTGAAGCTTTCTTT
CDR3aa: CSVAGGPNTEAFF

v_gene: TRBV27
j_gene: TRBJ2-5
abundance: .
d_gene: .
CDR3nt: TGTGCCAGTACCGGGACTCCGGGCGGAGAGACCCAGTACTTC
CDR3aa: CASTGTPGGETQYF

v_gene: TRBV29-1
j_gene: TRBJ1-4
abundance: few
d_gene: .
CDR3nt: TGCAGCGTTGAAACGTCCGGTAATACACCGCTTTTT
CDR3aa: CSVETSGNTPLF

v_gene: TRBV4-2
j_gene: TRBJ2-2
abundance: .
d_gene: TRBD1
CDR3nt: TGTGCCAGCAGCCGGACAGGGAGTGGTCCTGGCGGGGAGCTGTTTTTT
CDR3aa: CASSRTGSGPGGELFF

v_gene: TRBV29-1
j_gene: TRBJ2-7
abundance: .
d_gene: TRBD2
CDR3nt: TGCAGCGTCCGAGGGACTAGCGGGAGAGGGGCCCACGAGCAGTACTTC
CDR3aa: CSVRGTSGRGAHEQYF

v_gene: TRBV28
j_gene: TRBJ2-7
abundance: .
d_gene: TRBD2
CDR3nt: TGTGCCAGCAGTTTACCGACGACTAGCGGGACCTACGAGCAGTACTTC
CDR3aa: CASSLPTTSGTYEQYF

v_gene: TRBV6-1
j_gene: TRBJ1-5
abundance: many
d_gene: TRBD1
CDR3nt: TGTGCCAGCAGCTGGACAGGAGGAAATCAGCCCCAGCATTTT
CDR3aa: CASSWTGGNQPQHF

v_gene: TRBV28
j_gene: TRBJ2-5
abundance: .
d_gene: TRBD2
CDR3nt: TGTGCCAGCAGTTTTTCCGGCGAGGGACTACAAGAGACCCAGTACTTC
CDR3aa: CASSFSGEGLQETQYF

v_gene: TRBV7-3
j_gene: TRBJ2-5
abundance: few
d_gene: TRBD2
CDR3nt: TGTGCCAGCAGCTCCGACCCGCGCCTAGCGGGGGGCCAAGAGACCCAGTACTTC
CDR3aa: CASSSDPRLAGGQETQYF

v_gene: TRBV20-1
j_gene: TRBJ2-1
abundance: .
d_gene: .
CDR3nt: TGCAGTGCGGAACTCAGCCAGGGTTACAATGAGCAGTTCTTC
CDR3aa: CSAELSQGYNEQFF

v_gene: TRBV4-3
j_gene: TRBJ2-2
abundance: .
d_gene: .
CDR3nt: TGCACCAGCAGCCAAGACGGTTTGTTTGACACCGGGGAGCTGTTTTTT
CDR3aa: CTSSQDGLFDTGELFF

v_gene: TRBV7-2
j_gene: TRBJ2-5
abundance: few
d_gene: TRBD1
CDR3nt: TGTGCCAGCAGCCTTTGGACAGGGGGAATAATTGAGACCCAGTACTTC
CDR3aa: CASSLWTGGIIETQYF

v_gene: TRBV28
j_gene: TRBJ2-7
abundance: .
d_gene: .
CDR3nt: TGTGCCAGCAGCCCCAGTCCCGGGACCGGCCACGAGCAGTACTTC
CDR3aa: CASSPSPGTGHEQYF

v_gene: TRBV28
j_gene: TRBJ1-6
abundance: .
d_gene: .
CDR3nt: TGTGCCAGCGCAGGGGTCCTGGGTAATTCACCCCTCCACTTT
CDR3aa: CASAGVLGNSPLHF

v_gene: TRBV29-1
j_gene: TRBJ2-1
abundance: few
d_gene: .
CDR3nt: TGCAGGGCGACCAGGGGCTCGGGGTACAATGAGCAGTTCTTC
CDR3aa: CRATRGSGYNEQFF

v_gene: TRBV6-2/TRBV6-3
j_gene: TRBJ2-5
abundance: .
d_gene: TRBD2
CDR3nt: TGTGCCAGCAGTTACCCGGTTCAGCGGGGAGGGGAGACCCAGTACTTC
CDR3aa: CASSYPVQRGGETQYF

v_gene: TRBV7-8
j_gene: TRBJ2-5
abundance: .
d_gene: TRBD2
CDR3nt: TGTGCCAGCACCGCTTATGGGACTAGAGAGACCCAGTACTTC
CDR3aa: CASTAYGTRETQYF

v_gene: TRBV7-9
j_gene: TRBJ1-2
abundance: .
d_gene: .
CDR3nt: TGTGCCAGCAGCTTAGTTGAGGAGGGGTATGGCTACACCTTC
CDR3aa: CASSLVEEGYGYTF

v_gene: TRBV4-3
j_gene: TRBJ1-6
abundance: few
d_gene: .
CDR3nt: TGCGCCAGCAGCCAAGGGACTGGTTTAAATTCACCCCTCCACTTT
CDR3aa: CASSQGTGLNSPLHF

v_gene: TRBV12-3/TRBV12-4
j_gene: TRBJ2-4
abundance: many
d_gene: .
CDR3nt: TGTGCCAGCGCCGACACAGTAGCCAAAAACATTCAGTACTTC
CDR3aa: CASADTVAKNIQYF

v_gene: TRBV7-9
j_gene: TRBJ2-2
abundance: many
d_gene: .
CDR3nt: TGTGCCAGCAGCCCCTTAGAGGGAGTGACCGGGGAGCTGTTTTTT
CDR3aa: CASSPLEGVTGELFF

v_gene: TRBV7-3
j_gene: TRBJ2-3
abundance: few
d_gene: .
CDR3nt: TGTGCCAGCAGCAAGTCCGGGACTAGCACAGATACGCAGTATTTT
CDR3aa: CASSKSGTSTDTQYF

v_gene: TRBV6-2/TRBV6-3
j_gene: TRBJ1-5
abundance: .
d_gene: .
CDR3nt: TGTGCCAGCAGTTACTCGAATAGGCGTACGTTCAGCAATCAGCCCCAGCATTTT
CDR3aa: CASSYSNRRTFSNQPQHF

v_gene: TRBV20-1
j_gene: TRBJ2-7
abundance: few
d_gene: .
CDR3nt: TGCAGTGCTAGAGATGAGGGGATACCCTCCTACGAGCAGTACTTC
CDR3aa: CSARDEGIPSYEQYF

v_gene: TRBV11-2
j_gene: TRBJ1-6
abundance: .
d_gene: .
CDR3nt: TGTGCCAGCAGCTTAAGCGGGGTAGGAAGGTCCTATAATTCACCCCTCCACTTT
CDR3aa: CASSLSGVGRSYNSPLHF

v_gene: TRBV28
j_gene: TRBJ2-4
abundance: few
d_gene: .
CDR3nt: TGTGCCAGCAGTTTATACGAGTTTAACATTCAGTACTTC
CDR3aa: CASSLYEFNIQYF

v_gene: TRBV7-9
j_gene: TRBJ2-1
abundance: few
d_gene: TRBD1
CDR3nt: TGTGCCAGCAGCCCCAGACAGGGCAACTACAATGAGCAGTTCTTC
CDR3aa: CASSPRQGNYNEQFF

v_gene: TRBV28
j_gene: TRBJ2-7
abundance: .
d_gene: TRBD1
CDR3nt: TGTGCCAGCAGTCTAGGACAGGTTAGAGCTGATGGGCAGTACTTC
CDR3aa: CASSLGQVRADGQYF

v_gene: TRBV5-6
j_gene: TRBJ2-3
abundance: .
d_gene: TRBD2
CDR3nt: TGTGCCAGCAGCTCATTGGGGGGACTAGCGGACAAGTTCTTCACAGATACGCAGTATTTT
CDR3aa: CASSSLGGLADKFFTDTQYF

v_gene: TRBV5-1
j_gene: TRBJ2-6
abundance: few
d_gene: .
CDR3nt: TGCGCCAGCAGCTTGACAGTCTCTGGGGCCAACGTCCCGACCTTC
CDR3aa: CASSLTVSGANVPTF

v_gene: TRBV28
j_gene: TRBJ2-1
abundance: few
d_gene: TRBD2
CDR3nt: TGTGCCAGCAGGGGACTAGCGGGGGAGGGGCAGTTCTTC
CDR3aa: CASRGLAGEGQFF

v_gene: TRBV20-1
j_gene: TRBJ1-4
abundance: few
d_gene: .
CDR3nt: TGCAGTGCCAGGCGGGTAGGAAATGAAAAACTGTTTTTT
CDR3aa: CSARRVGNEKLFF

v_gene: TRBV28
j_gene: TRBJ1-1
abundance: .
d_gene: .
CDR3nt: TGTGCCAGCACTCGGGCGGCCGAGGCTGAAGCTTTCTTT
CDR3aa: CASTRAAEAEAFF

v_gene: TRBV5-1
j_gene: TRBJ2-7
abundance: .
d_gene: .
CDR3nt: TGCGCCAGCAGTTTCGCGGGTGGGGGTTACGAGCAGTACTTC
CDR3aa: CASSFAGGGYEQYF

v_gene: TRBV12-3/TRBV12-4
j_gene: TRBJ1-1
abundance: few
d_gene: .
CDR3nt: TGTGCCAGCAGGGTTGGACAGTTGAACACTGAAGCTTTCTTT
CDR3aa: CASRVGQLNTEAFF

v_gene: TRBV20-1
j_gene: TRBJ2-2
abundance: .
d_gene: TRBD2
CDR3nt: TGCAGTGCTGCCGGGACTAGGAACACCGGGGAGCTGTTTTTT
CDR3aa: CSAAGTRNTGELFF

v_gene: TRBV5-1
j_gene: TRBJ2-5
abundance: .
d_gene: TRBD1
CDR3nt: TGCGCCAGCAGCTTCTCACAGGGGGACGGGGAGACCCAGTACTTC
CDR3aa: CASSFSQGDGETQYF

v_gene: TRBV7-2
j_gene: TRBJ1-3
abundance: few
d_gene: .
CDR3nt: TGTGCCAGCAGCTTCCGGGCGAGCTCTGGAAACACCATATATTTT
CDR3aa: CASSFRASSGNTIYF

v_gene: TRBV20-1
j_gene: TRBJ1-2
abundance: .
d_gene: TRBD1
CDR3nt: TGCAGTGCCGAATACGAACAGGGGGCAGGCTATGGCTACACCTTC
CDR3aa: CSAEYEQGAGYGYTF

v_gene: TRBV7-6
j_gene: TRBJ1-6
abundance: few
d_gene: .
CDR3nt: TGTGCCAGCAGCTTAGCGCCTGTTGGAAATTCACCCCTCCACTTT
CDR3aa: CASSLAPVGNSPLHF

v_gene: TRBV7-2
j_gene: TRBJ2-5
abundance: .
d_gene: .
CDR3nt: TGTGCCAGCAGCTTGAATGCAAGGCACCAAGAGGCCCAGTACTTC
CDR3aa: CASSLNARHQEAQYF

v_gene: TRBV7-6
j_gene: TRBJ1-5
abundance: .
d_gene: TRBD1
CDR3nt: TGTGCCAGCAGCTTGGGGACAGGGACACATAGCAATCAGCCCCAGCATTTT
CDR3aa: CASSLGTGTHSNQPQHF

v_gene: TRBV2
j_gene: TRBJ2-1
abundance: .
d_gene: TRBD2
CDR3nt: TGTGCCAGCAGTTACGGGACTAGCAAAGCTCCGTTCTTC
CDR3aa: CASSYGTSKAPFF

v_gene: TRBV12-3/TRBV12-4
j_gene: TRBJ1-2
abundance: many
d_gene: .
CDR3nt: TGTGCCAGCAGTTTAGGAGGGGGCTACACCTTC
CDR3aa: CASSLGGGYTF

v_gene: TRBV7-2
j_gene: TRBJ2-6
abundance: .
d_gene: .
CDR3nt: TGTGCCAGCAGCTCCAGGGGTCTTACGGCCAACGTCCTGACTTTC
CDR3aa: CASSSRGLTANVLTF

v_gene: TRBV4-1
j_gene: TRBJ2-5
abundance: .
d_gene: .
CDR3nt: TGCGCCAGCAGCCAAGATTTTTTACAGACTTACCAAGAGACCCAGTACTTC
CDR3aa: CASSQDFLQTYQETQYF